This passage covers 15 T cell receptor beta chains from one sample sequenced in a study of T cell changes during pregnancy in multiple sclerosis. TCRdb's table, derived via immunoSEQ multiplex PCR, lists solely in-frame clones and lacks some. This table holds around 52,000 clones, about 91% found once. Sequenced material: CD4+ T cells from peripheral blood mononuclear cells, taken in the second trimester of pregnancy. Every receptor here comes from a female donor with multiple sclerosis, enrolled in a pregnancy study.

The chain has TRBV7-2 and TRBJ2-7; the match to TRBD2 covers 7 bases. The CDR3 totals 16 residues. The V segment lost 4 bases and the J segment 1 base; nucleotides outside the gene matches: 10. CDR1 and CDR2 (germline): SGHTA, FQGNSA. The CDR3 spells CASSYAPGLQSYEQYF. The DNA for the CDR3 is TGTGCCAGCAGCTATGCTCCGGGACTACAATCCTACGAGCAGTACTTC. The whole variable domain, remainder taken from reference TRBV7-2 and TRBJ2-7, is GAGVSQSPSNKVTEKGKDVELRCDPISGHTALYWYRQSLGQGLEFLIYFQGNSAPDKSGLPSDRFSAERTGGSVSTLTIQRTQQEDSAVYLCASSYAPGLQSYEQYFGPGTRLTVT.

V is TRBV27 and J is TRBJ2-7; TRBD2 agrees at 7 bases. CDR3 length equals 16 residues. Trimming removed 3 bases from V and 4 bases from J; junction bases left unmatched: 12. Germline CDR1 is MNHEY and CDR2 is SMNVEV (reference sequence). This CDR3 is CASSFWSGGSSYEQYF. In nucleotides, the CDR3 is TGTGCCAGCAGTTTTTGGTCGGGCGGGAGTAGTTACGAGCAGTACTTC.

The chain combines TRBV5-1 with TRBJ2-5; 7 positions agree with TRBD1. Looked up from germline, CDR1 is SGHRS and CDR2 is YFSETQ. The CDR3 is made up of 15 amino acids. Losses at the gene ends were 4 bases for V and 5 bases for J; bases not matched to a gene: 11. CDR3 amino acids: CASSLSGQPGETQYF. The CDR3 coding sequence is TGCGCCAGCAGCCTTTCGGGACAGCCAGGGGAGACCCAGTACTTC. The full variable domain, rest sourced from reference TRBV5-1 and TRBJ2-5, is KAGVTQTPRYLIKTRGQQVTLSCSPISGHRSVSWYQQTPGQGLQFLFEYFSETQRNKGNFPGRFSGRQFSNSRSEMNVSTLELGDSALYLCASSLSGQPGETQYFGPGTRLLVL.

The chain uses TRBV5-4 and TRBJ2-7, with D perhaps TRBD2 (6 bases). V shed 2 bases and J shed 5 bases, with 11 bases lying between them. This CDR3 region has 13 residues. CDR1 is SGHNT and CDR2 is YYREEE in the germline V gene (reference sequence). The DNA for the CDR3 is TGTGCCAGCAGCTTTGGGACTGGAGACGAGCAGTACTTC. Encoded protein: CASSFGTGDEQYF.

The chain has TRBV19 and TRBJ2-1, with 8 bases identical to TRBD1. Germline assignment: CDR1 LNHDA and CDR2 SQIVND (reference sequence). Trimming removed 3 bases from V and 2 bases from J; junction bases left unmatched: 3. The CDR3 has 15 amino acids. For the CDR3, the DNA is TGTGCCAGTAGTATTAGACAGGGGACCTACAATGAGCAGTTCTTC. As protein: CASSIRQGTYNEQFF.

In this sample, this clone turned up once. The chain links TRBV13 to TRBJ2-5; tentatively, D is TRBD2 (6 bases). Germline V gene lookup returns CDR1 PRHDT and CDR2 FYEKMQ (reference sequence). V gave up 0 bases and J gave up 6 bases, with 17 bases separating them. The CDR3 runs 16 residues. The CDR3 DNA is TGTGCCAGCAGCTTAGGCGCCCTAGCGATGGGACAGACCCAGTACTTC. It encodes CASSLGALAMGQTQYF.

V usage is TRBV6-6 and J usage is TRBJ2-7, with 10 bases identical to TRBD1. The V and J ends lost 6 bases and 1 base, in that order; junction bases with no gene match: 9. Germline lookup yields CDR1 MNHNY and CDR2 SVGAGI (reference sequence). The length of the CDR3 is 16 residues. CDR3 region: CASSLPRGQGSYEQYF. DNA of the CDR3: TGTGCCAGCAGCTTACCTCGGGGACAGGGGTCCTACGAGCAGTACTTC.

The V call is TRBV18, the J call TRBJ2-1; 8 bases map to TRBD1. Germline assignment: CDR1 KGHSH and CDR2 LQKENI. The CDR3 covers 16 residues. V shed 6 bases and J 9 bases; nucleotides not matched to a gene: 16. The CDR3 loop is CASSFPTGAQGGEQFF. In DNA, the CDR3 is TGTGCCAGCTCTTTCCCGACAGGGGCCCAGGGGGGTGAGCAGTTCTTC.

This clone was seen once. The chain links TRBV1 to TRBJ1-2. TRBV1 is assigned pseudogene status. The CDR3 consists of 14 residues. CDR3 sequence: CTSSQDGGVYGYTF. Here the CDR3 DNA reads TGCACCAGCAGCCAAGATGGGGGGGTCTATGGCTACACCTTC.

V gene TRBV9 combines with J gene TRBJ1-6; maybe TRBD1 (5 bases). Germline V gene data show CDR1 as SGDLS and CDR2 as YYNGEE. CDR3 length equals 15 residues. V was shortened by 3 bases and J by 7 bases, with 14 bases between the two germline ends. DNA for the CDR3: TGTGCCAGCAGCGCTGGGGGGGTCCCAAATTCACCCCTCCACTTT. Translated, it gives CASSAGGVPNSPLHF. The variable domain in full, with the rest retrieved from reference TRBV9 and TRBJ1-6, is DSGVTQTPKHLITATGQRVTLRCSPRSGDLSVYWYQQSLDQGLQFLIQYYNGEERAKGNILERFSAQQFPDLHSELNLSSLELGDSALYFCASSAGGVPNSPLHFGNGTRLTVT.

The V and J genes are TRBV4-1 and TRBJ2-3, with 15 bases matching TRBD2. Germline trimming cut 4 bases from V and 2 bases from J; bases unmatched to any gene: 10. Germline CDR1 is MGHRA and CDR2 is YSYEKL. This CDR3 spans 19 amino acids. CDR3 bases: TGCGCCAGCAGCCGAGGGACTAGCGGGGGGCCGGGCCCCACAGATACGCAGTATTTT. Translating it yields CASSRGTSGGPGPTDTQYF.

The sample holds one count of this clone. The chain employs TRBV2 and TRBJ2-1; maybe TRBD2 (5 bases). Trimming pared 5 bases from V and 4 bases from J, leaving 12 bases between. Looked up from germline, CDR1 is SNHLY and CDR2 is FYNNEI. This CDR3 is built from 14 residues. CDR3 protein: CASSRAAVYNEQFF. CDR3 bases: TGTGCCAGCAGTCGGGCAGCGGTATACAATGAGCAGTTCTTC.

The sample holds one count of this clone. One end of the junction does not line up with germline, which may come from a read error. The chain carries TRBV27 and TRBJ2-7; D is possibly TRBD1 (5 bases). Germline CDR1 MNHEY, CDR2 SMNVEV (reference sequence). The CDR3 contains 15 residues. The CDR3 loop is CTSSLRAGRRGEQYF. Here the CDR3 DNA reads TGTACCAGCAGTTTAAGGGCAGGGCGACGTGGGGAGCAGTACTTC.

V usage is TRBV28 and J usage is TRBJ2-2, with TRBD2 matching 9 bases. Germline assignment: CDR1 MDHEN and CDR2 SYDVKM. After removal of 7 bases from V and 1 base from J, the junction contained 4 bases not matched to a gene. The CDR3 sequence is 15 residues long. Here the CDR3 DNA reads TGTGCCAGCAACCAACTAGCGGGGAACACCGGGGAGCTGTTTTTT. Translation gives CASNQLAGNTGELFF. The variable domain in full, with the rest retrieved from reference TRBV28 and TRBJ2-2, is DVKVTQSSRYLVKRTGEKVFLECVQDMDHENMFWYRQDPGLGLRLIYFSYDVKMKEKGDIPEGYSVSREKKERFSLILESASTNQTSMYLCASNQLAGNTGELFFGEGSRLTVL.

This chain connects TRBV11-2 to TRBJ2-1; D gene uncertain. This CDR3 spans 15 amino acids. V dropped 3 bases and J dropped 0 bases, with 9 bases sitting between them. Germline V gene lookup returns CDR1 SGHAT and CDR2 FQNNGV. In DNA form, the CDR3 reads TGTGCCAGCAGCTTCCTATTGAGCTCCTACAATGAGCAGTTCTTC. It codes for CASSFLLSSYNEQFF.